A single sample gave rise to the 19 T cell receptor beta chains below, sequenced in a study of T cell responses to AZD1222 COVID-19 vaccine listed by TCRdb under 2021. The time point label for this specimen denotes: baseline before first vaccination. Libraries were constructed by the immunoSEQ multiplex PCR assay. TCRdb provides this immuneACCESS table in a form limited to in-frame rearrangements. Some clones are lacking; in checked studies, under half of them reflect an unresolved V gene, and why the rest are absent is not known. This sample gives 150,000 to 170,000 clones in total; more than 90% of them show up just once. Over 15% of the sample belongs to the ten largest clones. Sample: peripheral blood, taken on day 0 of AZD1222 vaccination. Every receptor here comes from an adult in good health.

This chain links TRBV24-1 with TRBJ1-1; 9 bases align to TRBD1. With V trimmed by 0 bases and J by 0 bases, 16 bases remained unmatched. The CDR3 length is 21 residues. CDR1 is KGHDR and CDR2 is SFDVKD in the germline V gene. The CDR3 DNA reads TGTGCCACCAGTGATTTGAATCAACTGAACATCTGGACAGGGGTGAACACTGAAGCTTTCTTT. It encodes CATSDLNQLNIWTGVNTEAFF.

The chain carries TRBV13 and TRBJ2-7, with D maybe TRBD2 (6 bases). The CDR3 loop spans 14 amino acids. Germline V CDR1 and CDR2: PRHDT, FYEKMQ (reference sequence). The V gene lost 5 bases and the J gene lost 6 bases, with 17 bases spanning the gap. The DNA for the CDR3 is TGTGCCAGCAGCCAAGGGGACTTAGCCTCCGAGCAGTACTTC. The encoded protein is CASSQGDLASEQYF.

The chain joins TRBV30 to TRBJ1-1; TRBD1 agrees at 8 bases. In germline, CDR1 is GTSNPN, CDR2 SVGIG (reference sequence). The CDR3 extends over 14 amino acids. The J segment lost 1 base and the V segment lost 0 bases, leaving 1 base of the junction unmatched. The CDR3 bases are TGTGCCTGGAGTGTAGGGACAGGGAACACTGAAGCTTTCTTT. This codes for CAWSVGTGNTEAFF. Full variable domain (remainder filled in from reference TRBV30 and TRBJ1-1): SQTIHQWPATLVQPVGSPLSLECTVEGTSNPNLYWYRQAAGRGLQLLFYSVGIGQISSEVPQNLSASRPQDRQFILSSKKLLLSDSGFYLCAWSVGTGNTEAFFGQGTRLTVV.

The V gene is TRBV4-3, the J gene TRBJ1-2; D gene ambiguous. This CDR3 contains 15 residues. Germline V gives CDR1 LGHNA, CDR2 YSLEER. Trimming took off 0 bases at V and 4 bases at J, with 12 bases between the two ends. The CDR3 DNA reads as TGCGCCAGCAGCCAAGATTATACAGCCACCTATGGCTACACCTTC. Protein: CASSQDYTATYGYTF.

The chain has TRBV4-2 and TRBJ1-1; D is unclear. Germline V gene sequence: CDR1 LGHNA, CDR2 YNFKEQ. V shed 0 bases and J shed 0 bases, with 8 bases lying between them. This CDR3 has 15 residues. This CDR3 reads CASSQDFDMNTEAFF. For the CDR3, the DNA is TGTGCCAGCAGCCAAGATTTTGACATGAACACTGAAGCTTTCTTT.

CDR3 in amino acids: CASRPDRGPTRGYGYTF. The CDR3 region has the DNA TGTGCCAGCAGACCAGACAGGGGGCCGACTCGGGGCTATGGCTACACCTTC. The chain carries TRBV7-9 and TRBJ1-2, with 10 bases aligning to TRBD1. Trimming took 6 bases from V and 4 from J; bases not matched to a gene: 14. Germline CDR1 and CDR2: SEHNR and FQNEAQ (reference sequence). The CDR3 is made up of 17 amino acids.

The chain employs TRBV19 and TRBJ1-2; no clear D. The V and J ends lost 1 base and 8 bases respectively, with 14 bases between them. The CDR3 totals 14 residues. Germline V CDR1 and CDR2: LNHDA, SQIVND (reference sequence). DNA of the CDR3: TGTGCCAGTAGTATAGGAACACTCCGCTCGGGCTACACCTTC. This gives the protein CASSIGTLRSGYTF.

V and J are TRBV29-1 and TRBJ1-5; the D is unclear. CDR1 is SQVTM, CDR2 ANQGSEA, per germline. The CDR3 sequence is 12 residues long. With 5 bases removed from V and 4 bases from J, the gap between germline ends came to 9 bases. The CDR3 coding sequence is TGCAGCGTTTCCCAGAGAAATCAGCCCCAGCATTTT. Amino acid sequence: CSVSQRNQPQHF.

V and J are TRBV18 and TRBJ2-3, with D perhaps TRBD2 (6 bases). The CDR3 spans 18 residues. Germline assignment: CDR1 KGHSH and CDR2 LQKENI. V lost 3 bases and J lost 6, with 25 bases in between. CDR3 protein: CASSPNPYSGDNVDTQYF. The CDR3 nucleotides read TGTGCCAGCTCACCTAACCCTTATAGCGGCGATAACGTCGATACGCAGTATTTT.

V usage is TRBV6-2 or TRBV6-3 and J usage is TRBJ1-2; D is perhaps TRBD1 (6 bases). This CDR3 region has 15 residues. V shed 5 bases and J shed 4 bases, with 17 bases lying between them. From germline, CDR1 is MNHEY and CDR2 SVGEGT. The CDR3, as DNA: TGTGCCAGCAGTCCGTCGCGGGGGGCTGGCTATGGCTACACCTTC. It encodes CASSPSRGAGYGYTF.

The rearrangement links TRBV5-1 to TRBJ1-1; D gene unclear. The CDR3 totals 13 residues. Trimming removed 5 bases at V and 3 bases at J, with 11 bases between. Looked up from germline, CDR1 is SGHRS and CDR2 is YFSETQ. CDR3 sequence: CASRKVLDTEAFF. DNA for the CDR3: TGCGCCAGCAGAAAGGTATTGGACACTGAAGCTTTCTTT.

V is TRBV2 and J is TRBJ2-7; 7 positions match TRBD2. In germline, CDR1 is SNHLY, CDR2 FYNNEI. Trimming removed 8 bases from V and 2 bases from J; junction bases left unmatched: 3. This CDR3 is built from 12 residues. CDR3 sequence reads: CASGRAPYEQYF. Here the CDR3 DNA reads TGTGCCAGCGGGAGGGCGCCCTACGAGCAGTACTTC.

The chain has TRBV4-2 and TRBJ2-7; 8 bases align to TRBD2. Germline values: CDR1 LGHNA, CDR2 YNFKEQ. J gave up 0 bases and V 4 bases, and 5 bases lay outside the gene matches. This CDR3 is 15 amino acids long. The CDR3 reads CASSPGSGISYEQYF. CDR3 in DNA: TGTGCCAGCAGCCCGGGTAGCGGGATCTCCTACGAGCAGTACTTC.

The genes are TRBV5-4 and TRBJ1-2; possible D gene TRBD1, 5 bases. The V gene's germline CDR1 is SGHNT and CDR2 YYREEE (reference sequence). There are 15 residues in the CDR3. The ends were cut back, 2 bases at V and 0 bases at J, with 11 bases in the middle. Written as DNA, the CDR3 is TGTGCCAGCAGCTTTCCCCAGGGCTCTAACTATGGCTACACCTTC. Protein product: CASSFPQGSNYGYTF.

CDR3 sequence (DNA): TGTGCCAGCAGCGCGGGGACAGGCCCAAATCAGCCCCAGCATTTT. This translates into CASSAGTGPNQPQHF. The gene calls are TRBV7-9 and TRBJ1-5; 8 nucleotides align to TRBD1. The CDR3 is 15 amino acids. V dropped 5 bases and J dropped 4; count of bases not matched to a gene: 7. CDR1 SEHNR and CDR2 FQNEAQ come from the germline V gene (reference sequence).

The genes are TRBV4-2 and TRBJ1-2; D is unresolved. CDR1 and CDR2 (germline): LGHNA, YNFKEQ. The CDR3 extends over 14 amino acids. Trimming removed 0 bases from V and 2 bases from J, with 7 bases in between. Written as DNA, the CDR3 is TGTGCCAGCAGCCAAGAACCGGACAACTATGGCTACACCTTC. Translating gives CASSQEPDNYGYTF.

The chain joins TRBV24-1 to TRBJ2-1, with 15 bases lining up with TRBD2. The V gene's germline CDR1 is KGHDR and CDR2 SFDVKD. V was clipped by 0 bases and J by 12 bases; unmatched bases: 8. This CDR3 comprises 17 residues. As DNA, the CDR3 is TGTGCCACCAGTGATTTGCCCGGGACTAGCGGGAGGAAAGGGCAGTTCTTC. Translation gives CATSDLPGTSGRKGQFF.

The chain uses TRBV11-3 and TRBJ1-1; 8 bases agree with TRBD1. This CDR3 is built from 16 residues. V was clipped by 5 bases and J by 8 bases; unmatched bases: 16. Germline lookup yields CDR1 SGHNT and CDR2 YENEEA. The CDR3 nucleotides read TGTGCCAGCAGCAGGCAGGGGGCGCGGACTACAAGGGAAGCTTTCTTT. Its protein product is CASSRQGARTTREAFF.

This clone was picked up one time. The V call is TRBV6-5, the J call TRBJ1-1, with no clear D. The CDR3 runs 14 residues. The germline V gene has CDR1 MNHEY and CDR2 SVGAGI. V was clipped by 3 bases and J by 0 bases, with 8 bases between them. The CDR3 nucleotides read TGTGCCAGCAGTTATGGGTGGCTGAACACTGAAGCTTTCTTT. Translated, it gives CASSYGWLNTEAFF.